The rows below give T cell receptor beta chains drawn from one sample of a study of CD8 T cells in Susac syndrome. In TCRdb, the immunoSEQ multiplex PCR reads were re-called with MiXCR into one record per CDR3 protein. The sample lists 70,000 to 100,000 distinct CDR3 sequences; roughly 91% were seen once. Sequenced input: CD8+ T cells from PBMCs. These receptors came from a human donor in good health. CDR3s include the opening cysteine and the closing phenylalanine or tryptophan. A D gene is named only where the DNA matches it firmly. Size is omitted from some rows. Given values are once, few, many or a class for expanded clones.

v_gene: TRBV7-6; j_gene: TRBJ2-7; d_gene: .; abundance: once; CDR3aa: CASSPGPFAEQYF; CDR3nt: TGTGCCAGCAGCCCCGGGCCCTTCGCCGAGCAGTACTTC
v_gene: TRBV5-1; j_gene: TRBJ2-2; d_gene: TRBD1; abundance: .; CDR3aa: CASSLEGGVGGELFF; CDR3nt: TGCGCCAGCAGCTTGGAAGGGGGCGTAGGCGGGGAGCTGTTTTTT
v_gene: TRBV7-6; j_gene: TRBJ1-1; d_gene: TRBD1; abundance: .; CDR3aa: CASSIVPDRAEAFF; CDR3nt: TGTGCCAGCAGTATAGTCCCGGACAGGGCTGAAGCTTTCTTT
v_gene: TRBV5-1; j_gene: TRBJ2-7; d_gene: TRBD2; abundance: .; CDR3aa: CASSRLAGYEQYF; CDR3nt: TGCGCCAGCAGCCGACTAGCAGGGTACGAGCAGTACTTC
v_gene: TRBV20-1; j_gene: TRBJ1-1; d_gene: .; abundance: .; CDR3aa: CSARDHRDTEAFF; CDR3nt: TGCAGTGCTAGAGATCACAGGGACACTGAAGCTTTCTTT
v_gene: TRBV19; j_gene: TRBJ1-1; d_gene: .; abundance: .; CDR3aa: CASSIDREGLDTEAFF; CDR3nt: TGTGCCAGTAGTATAGATCGGGAGGGGCTGGACACTGAAGCTTTCTTT
v_gene: TRBV20-1; j_gene: TRBJ2-2; d_gene: .; abundance: .; CDR3aa: CSARDSAGYTGELFF; CDR3nt: TGCAGTGCTAGAGATTCGGCAGGGTACACCGGGGAGCTGTTTTTT
v_gene: TRBV27; j_gene: TRBJ2-7; d_gene: .; abundance: .; CDR3aa: CASSLTGYEQYF; CDR3nt: TGTGCCAGCAGTTTGACAGGATACGAGCAGTACTTC
v_gene: TRBV7-6; j_gene: TRBJ1-1; d_gene: .; abundance: .; CDR3aa: CASSPEGGGTEAFF; CDR3nt: TGTGCCAGCAGCCCCGAGGGGGGAGGGACTGAAGCTTTCTTT
v_gene: TRBV27; j_gene: TRBJ1-1; d_gene: TRBD1; abundance: .; CDR3aa: CASSLGGTVVPNTEAFF; CDR3nt: TGTGCCAGCAGTTTGGGCGGGACAGTAGTCCCCAACACTGAAGCTTTCTTT
v_gene: TRBV5-6; j_gene: TRBJ2-1; d_gene: .; abundance: .; CDR3aa: CASSSGFEQFF; CDR3nt: TGTGCCAGCAGCTCCGGCTTTGAGCAGTTCTTC
v_gene: TRBV11-2; j_gene: TRBJ2-1; d_gene: TRBD2; abundance: .; CDR3aa: CASSLGSGGYEQFF; CDR3nt: TGTGCCAGCAGCTTAGGGAGCGGGGGTTATGAGCAGTTCTTC
v_gene: TRBV3-1; j_gene: TRBJ2-5; d_gene: TRBD2; abundance: .; CDR3aa: CASSQDSQRGGGETQYF; CDR3nt: TGTGCCAGCAGCCAAGATTCCCAGCGGGGGGGCGGTGAGACCCAGTACTTC
v_gene: TRBV5-5; j_gene: TRBJ2-2; d_gene: .; abundance: .; CDR3aa: CASSWGGELFF; CDR3nt: TGTGCCAGCAGCTGGGGAGGGGAGCTGTTTTTT
v_gene: TRBV4-1; j_gene: TRBJ2-3; d_gene: TRBD1; abundance: .; CDR3aa: CASSHPWGGQGADTQYF; CDR3nt: TGCGCCAGCAGCCACCCCTGGGGAGGACAGGGGGCAGATACGCAGTATTTT
v_gene: TRBV7-9; j_gene: TRBJ1-2; d_gene: TRBD1; abundance: .; CDR3aa: CASSRQGAKSYGYTF; CDR3nt: TGTGCCAGCAGCCGACAGGGGGCGAAGTCCTATGGCTACACCTTC
v_gene: TRBV3-1; j_gene: TRBJ2-2; d_gene: .; abundance: .; CDR3aa: CASTPGFGGTGELFF; CDR3nt: TGTGCCAGCACCCCGGGTTTTGGGGGTACCGGGGAGCTGTTTTTT
v_gene: TRBV27; j_gene: TRBJ1-2; d_gene: .; abundance: .; CDR3aa: CASSLTSGNYGYTF; CDR3nt: TGTGCCAGCAGTTTAACGTCAGGCAACTATGGCTACACCTTC
v_gene: TRBV5-6; j_gene: TRBJ1-2; d_gene: TRBD1; abundance: once; CDR3aa: CASVSSGTVNYGYTF; CDR3nt: TGTGCCAGCGTATCCTCCGGGACAGTAAACTATGGCTACACCTTC
v_gene: TRBV5-4; j_gene: TRBJ2-2; d_gene: .; abundance: .; CDR3aa: CASSFRGGGGELFF; CDR3nt: TGTGCCAGCAGCTTTCGCGGTGGGGGCGGGGAGCTGTTTTTT
v_gene: TRBV19; j_gene: TRBJ2-3; d_gene: TRBD2; abundance: .; CDR3aa: CASSIAIGLAGGELWDTQYF; CDR3nt: TGTGCCAGTAGTATTGCGATCGGACTAGCGGGGGGGGAGTTGTGGGATACGCAGTATTTT
v_gene: TRBV13; j_gene: TRBJ1-1; d_gene: .; abundance: once; CDR3aa: CASSPRVATEAFF; CDR3nt: TGTGCCAGCAGCCCCAGGGTCGCCACTGAAGCTTTCTTT
v_gene: TRBV6-5; j_gene: TRBJ1-1; d_gene: .; abundance: .; CDR3aa: CASSYSPPEAFF; CDR3nt: TGTGCCAGCAGTTACTCTCCACCTGAAGCTTTCTTT
v_gene: TRBV20-1; j_gene: TRBJ2-7; d_gene: .; abundance: .; CDR3aa: CSARDPGSSSYEQYF; CDR3nt: TGCAGTGCTAGAGATCCAGGGTCAAGCTCCTACGAGCAGTACTTC
v_gene: TRBV4-2; j_gene: TRBJ2-1; d_gene: TRBD2; abundance: once; CDR3aa: CASSLSPGTSGGPLNEQFF; CDR3nt: TGTGCCAGCAGCCTCTCGCCCGGGACTAGCGGGGGGCCGCTGAATGAGCAGTTCTTC
v_gene: TRBV12-3/TRBV12-4; j_gene: TRBJ2-5; d_gene: TRBD2; abundance: .; CDR3aa: CASSPTAGGLETQYF; CDR3nt: TGTGCCAGCAGTCCTACAGCGGGGGGGCTTGAGACCCAGTACTTC
v_gene: TRBV28; j_gene: TRBJ1-5; d_gene: TRBD1; abundance: .; CDR3aa: CASRSDRGWSNQPQHF; CDR3nt: TGTGCCAGCAGGAGCGACAGGGGGTGGAGCAATCAGCCCCAGCATTTT
v_gene: TRBV30; j_gene: TRBJ1-1; d_gene: TRBD1; abundance: .; CDR3aa: CAWSDRGFTEAFF; CDR3nt: TGTGCCTGGAGTGACAGGGGGTTTACTGAAGCTTTCTTT
v_gene: TRBV12-5; j_gene: TRBJ2-5; d_gene: .; abundance: .; CDR3aa: CASGLDRETQYF; CDR3nt: TGTGCTAGTGGTTTGGACAGGGAGACCCAGTACTTC
v_gene: TRBV9; j_gene: TRBJ1-2; d_gene: TRBD1; abundance: .; CDR3aa: CASSVEGTGAYGYTF; CDR3nt: TGTGCCAGCAGCGTAGAAGGGACAGGGGCCTATGGCTACACCTTC
v_gene: TRBV20-1; j_gene: TRBJ2-7; d_gene: .; abundance: once; CDR3aa: CSAPTPGSWYEQYF; CDR3nt: TGCAGTGCCCCCACCCCGGGGAGCTGGTACGAGCAGTACTTC
v_gene: TRBV7-9; j_gene: TRBJ1-2; d_gene: .; abundance: .; CDR3aa: CASSHGLGYTF; CDR3nt: TGTGCCAGCAGCCATGGGTTGGGCTACACCTTC
v_gene: TRBV29-1; j_gene: TRBJ2-3; d_gene: .; abundance: .; CDR3aa: CSVEGLPNRNTDTQYF; CDR3nt: TGCAGCGTTGAAGGTCTCCCTAATAGGAACACAGATACGCAGTATTTT
v_gene: TRBV2; j_gene: TRBJ1-2; d_gene: .; abundance: .; CDR3aa: CASSEVSNYGYTF; CDR3nt: TGTGCCAGCAGTGAAGTCTCTAACTATGGCTACACCTTC
v_gene: TRBV20-1; j_gene: TRBJ2-7; d_gene: .; abundance: .; CDR3aa: CSAKRGYEQYF; CDR3nt: TGCAGTGCGAAGAGGGGTTACGAGCAGTACTTC
v_gene: TRBV6-1; j_gene: TRBJ2-1; d_gene: TRBD2; abundance: once; CDR3aa: CASSVTSGGANEQFF; CDR3nt: TGTGCCAGCAGTGTTACTAGCGGGGGGGCCAATGAGCAGTTCTTC
v_gene: TRBV13; j_gene: TRBJ1-2; d_gene: .; abundance: .; CDR3aa: CASSLGRGVNGYTF; CDR3nt: TGTGCCAGCAGCTTGGGTAGGGGAGTGAATGGCTACACCTTC
v_gene: TRBV7-8; j_gene: TRBJ2-1; d_gene: .; abundance: .; CDR3aa: CASSLEVADYNEQFF; CDR3nt: TGTGCCAGCAGCTTAGAGGTAGCAGACTACAATGAGCAGTTCTTC
v_gene: TRBV29-1; j_gene: TRBJ1-2; d_gene: .; abundance: .; CDR3aa: CSVAANYGYTF; CDR3nt: TGCAGCGTTGCAGCTAACTATGGCTACACCTTC
v_gene: TRBV7-3; j_gene: TRBJ2-3; d_gene: .; abundance: .; CDR3aa: CASSLRAASDTQYF; CDR3nt: TGTGCCAGCAGCTTAAGAGCGGCTAGCGATACGCAGTATTTT
v_gene: TRBV5-4; j_gene: TRBJ2-2; d_gene: .; abundance: .; CDR3aa: CASSLDDMNTGELFF; CDR3nt: TGTGCCAGCAGCTTGGATGACATGAACACCGGGGAGCTGTTTTTT
v_gene: TRBV3-1; j_gene: TRBJ2-5; d_gene: TRBD2; abundance: .; CDR3aa: CASSDSGGDIETQYF; CDR3nt: TGTGCCAGCAGCGATAGCGGGGGTGACATTGAGACCCAGTACTTC
v_gene: TRBV12-5; j_gene: TRBJ2-3; d_gene: TRBD1; abundance: once; CDR3aa: CASGLPLTGTGTDTQYF; CDR3nt: TGTGCTAGTGGTTTGCCACTGACAGGGACGGGCACAGATACGCAGTATTTT
v_gene: TRBV5-6; j_gene: TRBJ2-5; d_gene: .; abundance: once; CDR3aa: CASSWSEQETQYF; CDR3nt: TGTGCCAGCAGCTGGTCGGAGCAAGAGACCCAGTACTTC
v_gene: TRBV21-1; j_gene: TRBJ2-5; d_gene: .; abundance: .; CDR3aa: CASSKVTAYQETQYF; CDR3nt: TGTGCCAGCAGCAAAGTAACGGCATACCAAGAGACCCAGTACTTC
v_gene: TRBV12-3/TRBV12-4; j_gene: TRBJ2-7; d_gene: TRBD2; abundance: once; CDR3aa: CASSPGGPSYEQYF; CDR3nt: TGTGCCAGCAGCCCGGGGGGTCCGTCCTACGAGCAGTACTTC
v_gene: TRBV27; j_gene: TRBJ2-7; d_gene: TRBD2; abundance: .; CDR3aa: CASRLGGSSYEQHF; CDR3nt: TGTGCCAGCAGGTTGGGGGGGAGCTCCTACGAGCAGCACTTC
v_gene: TRBV6-5; j_gene: TRBJ1-5; d_gene: .; abundance: .; CDR3aa: CASSHQGGQPQHF; CDR3nt: TGTGCCAGCAGCCATCAGGGCGGGCAGCCCCAGCATTTT
v_gene: TRBV18; j_gene: TRBJ2-2; d_gene: .; abundance: .; CDR3aa: CASSLWPQENTGELFF; CDR3nt: TGTGCCAGCTCACTTTGGCCGCAAGAGAACACCGGGGAGCTGTTTTTT
v_gene: TRBV27; j_gene: TRBJ2-7; d_gene: TRBD2; abundance: .; CDR3aa: CAGSFGGGSYEQYF; CDR3nt: TGTGCCGGCAGTTTCGGGGGAGGGAGCTACGAGCAGTACTTC
v_gene: TRBV29-1; j_gene: TRBJ2-1; d_gene: TRBD1; abundance: .; CDR3aa: CSSRDSYNEQFF; CDR3nt: TGCAGCTCCCGGGACAGTTACAATGAGCAGTTCTTC
v_gene: TRBV6-1; j_gene: TRBJ2-2; d_gene: .; abundance: .; CDR3aa: CASIHDGTERAGELFF; CDR3nt: TGTGCCAGCATCCACGACGGGACGGAGAGGGCCGGGGAGCTGTTTTTT
v_gene: TRBV9; j_gene: TRBJ2-5; d_gene: .; abundance: .; CDR3aa: CASSVGAGLGGPETQYF; CDR3nt: TGTGCCAGCAGCGTAGGAGCGGGGCTTGGGGGCCCGGAGACCCAGTACTTC
v_gene: TRBV5-4; j_gene: TRBJ1-2; d_gene: .; abundance: .; CDR3aa: CASSLAGGGPVGYGYTF; CDR3nt: TGTGCCAGCAGCTTGGCGGGAGGAGGCCCGGTGGGCTATGGCTACACCTTC
v_gene: TRBV29-1; j_gene: TRBJ1-1; d_gene: .; abundance: .; CDR3aa: CSVGRDSGAFF; CDR3nt: TGCAGCGTTGGCAGGGATTCTGGGGCTTTCTTT